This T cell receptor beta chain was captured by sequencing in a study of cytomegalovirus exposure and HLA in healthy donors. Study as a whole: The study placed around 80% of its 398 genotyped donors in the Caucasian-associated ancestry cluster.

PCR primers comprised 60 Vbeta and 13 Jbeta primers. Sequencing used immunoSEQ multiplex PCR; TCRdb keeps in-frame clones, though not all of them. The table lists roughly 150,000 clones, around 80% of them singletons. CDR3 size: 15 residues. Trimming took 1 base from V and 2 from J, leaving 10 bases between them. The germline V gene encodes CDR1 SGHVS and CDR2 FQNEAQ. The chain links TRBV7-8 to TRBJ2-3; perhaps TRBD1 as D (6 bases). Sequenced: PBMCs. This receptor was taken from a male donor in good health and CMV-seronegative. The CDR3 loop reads CASSLVRGHTDTQYF. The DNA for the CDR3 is TGTGCCAGCAGCTTAGTCAGGGGTCACACAGATACGCAGTATTTT.